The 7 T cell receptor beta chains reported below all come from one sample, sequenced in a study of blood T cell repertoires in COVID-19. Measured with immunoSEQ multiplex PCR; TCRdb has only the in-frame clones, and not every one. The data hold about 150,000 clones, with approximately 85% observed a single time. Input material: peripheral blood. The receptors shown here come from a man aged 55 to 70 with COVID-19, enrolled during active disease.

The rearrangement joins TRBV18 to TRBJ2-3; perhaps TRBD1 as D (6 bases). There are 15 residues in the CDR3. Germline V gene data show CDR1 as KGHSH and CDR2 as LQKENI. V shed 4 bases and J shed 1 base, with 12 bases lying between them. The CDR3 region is CASSQSQGGTDTQYF. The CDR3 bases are TGTGCCAGCTCACAGTCACAGGGTGGCACAGATACGCAGTATTTT.

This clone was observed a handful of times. CDR3 loop: CATNPGMGTDTQYF. The CDR3 DNA sequence: TGTGCCACTAACCCCGGTATGGGCACAGATACGCAGTATTTT. The chain couples TRBV2 to TRBJ2-3, with unresolved D. The CDR3 consists of 14 residues. The V end lost 10 bases, the J end lost 1 base, and 15 bases lay between the germline ends. CDR1 is SNHLY, CDR2 FYNNEI, per germline.

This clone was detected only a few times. In nucleotides, the CDR3 is TGTGCCAGCCGACAGCTGAACTATGGCTACACCTTC. It codes for CASRQLNYGYTF. The chain links TRBV27 to TRBJ1-2; TRBD1 might be the D (5 bases). Trimming removed 8 bases from V and 2 bases from J, with 9 bases in between. This CDR3 has 12 residues. Germline values: CDR1 MNHEY, CDR2 SMNVEV (reference sequence).

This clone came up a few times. CDR3 protein: CASSPRGTAINQPQHF. CDR3 coding DNA: TGTGCCAGCAGCCCAAGGGGCACAGCGATCAATCAGCCCCAGCATTTT. The chain has TRBV7-2 and TRBJ1-5; perhaps TRBD1 as D (5 bases). V lost 5 bases and J 3 bases, leaving 17 bases between the germline ends. The CDR3 has 16 residues. The V gene's germline CDR1 is SGHTA and CDR2 FQGNSA.

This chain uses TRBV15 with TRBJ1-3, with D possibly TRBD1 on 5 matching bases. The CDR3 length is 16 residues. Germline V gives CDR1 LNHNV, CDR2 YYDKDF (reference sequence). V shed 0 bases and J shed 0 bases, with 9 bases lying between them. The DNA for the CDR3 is TGTGCCACCAGCAGAGAGAAGACAGTCTCTGGAAACACCATATATTTT. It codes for CATSREKTVSGNTIYF.

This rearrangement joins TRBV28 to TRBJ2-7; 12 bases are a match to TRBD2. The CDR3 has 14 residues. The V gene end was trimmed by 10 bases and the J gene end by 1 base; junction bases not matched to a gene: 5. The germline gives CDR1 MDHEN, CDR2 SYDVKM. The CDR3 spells CATWTSGKSYEQYF. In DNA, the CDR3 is TGTGCCACCTGGACTAGCGGGAAGTCCTACGAGCAGTACTTC. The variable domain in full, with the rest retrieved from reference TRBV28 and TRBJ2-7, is DVKVTQSSRYLVKRTGEKVFLECVQDMDHENMFWYRQDPGLGLRLIYFSYDVKMKEKGDIPEGYSVSREKKERFSLILESASTNQTSMYLCATWTSGKSYEQYFGPGTRLTVT.

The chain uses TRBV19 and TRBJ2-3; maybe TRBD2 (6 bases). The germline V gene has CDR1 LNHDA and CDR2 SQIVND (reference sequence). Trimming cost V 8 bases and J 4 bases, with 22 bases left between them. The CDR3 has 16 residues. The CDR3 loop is CASAKGRLERADTQYF. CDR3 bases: TGTGCCAGTGCGAAGGGACGCCTCGAGCGGGCAGATACGCAGTATTTT.